These T cell receptor beta chains were read from a single sample in a study of blood T cells in healthy people across ages. A single record per CDR3 protein comes from TCRdb applying MiXCR to the 5' RACE reads. The table includes 550,000 to 750,000 distinct CDR3 sequences, roughly 21% detected once. The sample taken for sequencing was blood. These receptors were obtained from a man between 65 and 80 years old in good health. Both conserved end residues are part of each CDR3. Fields, in order: J gene, clone size, D gene, V gene, CDR3 protein, CDR3 DNA. A D gene is named only where the DNA matches it firmly. Clone size appears in some rows only: once, few, many, or a class for an expanded clone.

j_call: TRBJ2-1
clone_size: few
d_call: TRBD2
v_call: TRBV3-1
cdr3_aa: CASSQDLGLATSYNEQFF
cdr3_nt: TGTGCCAGCAGCCAAGATCTGGGACTAGCGACCTCCTACAATGAGCAGTTCTTC

j_call: TRBJ2-3
clone_size: many
d_call: TRBD1
v_call: TRBV15
cdr3_aa: CATSTLDRVDTQYF
cdr3_nt: TGTGCCACCAGCACCTTGGACAGGGTTGATACGCAGTATTTT

j_call: TRBJ2-1
clone_size: NA
d_call: TRBD2
v_call: TRBV20-1
cdr3_aa: CQLRLAGNNEQFF
cdr3_nt: TGCCAATTGAGACTAGCGGGTAATAATGAGCAGTTCTTC

j_call: TRBJ1-2
clone_size: few
d_call: NA
v_call: TRBV4-1
cdr3_aa: CASSRATGLPERGYTF
cdr3_nt: TGCGCCAGCAGCCGAGCTACAGGGCTACCCGAGAGAGGCTACACCTTC

j_call: TRBJ2-4
clone_size: few
d_call: TRBD2
v_call: TRBV6-5
cdr3_aa: CASRKSGGALIQYF
cdr3_nt: TGTGCCAGCAGGAAGAGCGGGGGGGCCCTCATTCAGTACTTC

j_call: TRBJ2-7
clone_size: NA
d_call: NA
v_call: TRBV5-1
cdr3_aa: CASRAEASYEQYF
cdr3_nt: TGCGCCAGCAGGGCGGAGGCCTCCTACGAGCAGTACTTC

j_call: TRBJ2-5
clone_size: many
d_call: TRBD2
v_call: TRBV9
cdr3_aa: CASSPGSSGSLETQYF
cdr3_nt: TGTGCCAGCAGCCCGGGGTCTAGCGGGAGTTTAGAGACCCAGTACTTC

j_call: TRBJ2-7
clone_size: NA
d_call: TRBD2
v_call: TRBV20-1
cdr3_aa: CSAPGLAGLDEQYF
cdr3_nt: TGCAGTGCCCCAGGACTAGCGGGACTGGACGAGCAGTACTTC

j_call: TRBJ2-1
clone_size: NA
d_call: TRBD2
v_call: TRBV12-3/TRBV12-4
cdr3_aa: CASSSGTTFNEQFF
cdr3_nt: TGTGCCAGCAGTTCGGGGACTACCTTCAATGAGCAGTTCTTC

j_call: TRBJ2-1
clone_size: NA
d_call: NA
v_call: TRBV4-1
cdr3_aa: CASSQEGSGYNEQFF
cdr3_nt: TGCGCCAGCAGCCAAGAAGGGTCTGGATACAATGAGCAGTTCTTC

j_call: TRBJ1-1
clone_size: NA
d_call: NA
v_call: TRBV27
cdr3_aa: CASSLSLLNTEAFF
cdr3_nt: TGTGCCAGCAGTTTAAGTCTGCTGAACACTGAAGCTTTCTTT

j_call: TRBJ1-4
clone_size: NA
d_call: TRBD1
v_call: TRBV19
cdr3_aa: CASSFQGAGATNEKLFF
cdr3_nt: TGTGCCAGTAGTTTCCAGGGGGCAGGAGCAACTAATGAAAAACTGTTTTTT

j_call: TRBJ2-7
clone_size: NA
d_call: NA
v_call: TRBV9
cdr3_aa: CASSTDSQVREQYF
cdr3_nt: TGTGCCAGCAGCACAGACTCCCAGGTGCGCGAGCAGTACTTC

j_call: TRBJ2-2
clone_size: NA
d_call: TRBD2
v_call: TRBV2
cdr3_aa: CASALGLAGPTGELFF
cdr3_nt: TGTGCCAGCGCCCTTGGACTAGCGGGCCCCACCGGGGAGCTGTTTTTT

j_call: TRBJ2-2
clone_size: NA
d_call: TRBD2
v_call: TRBV12-3/TRBV12-4
cdr3_aa: CASSLGSGSAGELFF
cdr3_nt: TGTGCCAGCAGTTTAGGTAGCGGGAGTGCCGGGGAGCTGTTTTTT

j_call: TRBJ2-5
clone_size: NA
d_call: TRBD2
v_call: TRBV20-1
cdr3_aa: CSASPTSGREQETQYF
cdr3_nt: TGCAGTGCTAGCCCGACTAGCGGGAGAGAACAAGAGACCCAGTACTTC

j_call: TRBJ2-2
clone_size: NA
d_call: NA
v_call: TRBV12-3/TRBV12-4
cdr3_aa: CASSFLETGELFF
cdr3_nt: TGTGCCAGCAGTTTTTTAGAGACCGGGGAGCTGTTTTTT

j_call: TRBJ1-1
clone_size: few
d_call: TRBD1
v_call: TRBV20-1
cdr3_aa: CSARGIPKDRGNTEAFF
cdr3_nt: TGCAGTGCTAGAGGAATACCTAAGGACAGGGGGAACACTGAAGCTTTCTTT

j_call: TRBJ1-1
clone_size: few
d_call: TRBD1
v_call: TRBV7-2
cdr3_aa: CASRTDRGLGAFF
cdr3_nt: TGTGCCAGCAGGACTGACAGGGGATTGGGAGCTTTCTTT

j_call: TRBJ2-3
clone_size: NA
d_call: NA
v_call: TRBV20-1
cdr3_aa: CSARVGTSTDTQYF
cdr3_nt: TGCAGTGCTAGGGTCGGTACTAGCACAGATACGCAGTATTTT

j_call: TRBJ2-7
clone_size: many
d_call: NA
v_call: TRBV7-6
cdr3_aa: CASSFPGEYEQYF
cdr3_nt: TGTGCCAGCAGCTTCCCAGGGGAATACGAGCAGTACTTC

j_call: TRBJ2-7
clone_size: few
d_call: NA
v_call: TRBV14
cdr3_aa: CASSQDYRQGHYEQYF
cdr3_nt: TGTGCCAGCAGCCAAGATTATCGGCAGGGACACTACGAGCAGTACTTC

j_call: TRBJ2-7
clone_size: few
d_call: TRBD2
v_call: TRBV6-2/TRBV6-3
cdr3_aa: CASSSPLAGVIDEQYF
cdr3_nt: TGTGCCAGCAGTTCCCCCCTAGCGGGAGTTATCGACGAGCAGTACTTC

j_call: TRBJ1-2
clone_size: NA
d_call: TRBD1
v_call: TRBV5-1
cdr3_aa: CASSPAGTVDGYTF
cdr3_nt: TGCGCCAGCAGCCCGGCCGGGACAGTTGACGGCTACACCTTC

j_call: TRBJ2-2
clone_size: many
d_call: TRBD2
v_call: TRBV6-6
cdr3_aa: CASSPSGTSDTGELFF
cdr3_nt: TGTGCCAGCAGCCCATCCGGGACTAGTGACACCGGGGAGCTGTTTTTT

j_call: TRBJ2-2
clone_size: NA
d_call: TRBD2
v_call: TRBV9
cdr3_aa: CASSVDAGDTGELFF
cdr3_nt: TGTGCCAGCAGCGTAGACGCGGGGGACACCGGGGAGCTGTTTTTT

j_call: TRBJ2-5
clone_size: few
d_call: NA
v_call: TRBV4-3
cdr3_aa: CASSQGSGRQETQYF
cdr3_nt: TGCGCCAGCAGCCAAGGGTCAGGTCGACAAGAGACCCAGTACTTC

j_call: TRBJ2-7
clone_size: NA
d_call: TRBD2
v_call: TRBV11-2
cdr3_aa: CASSSETSAKPYEQYF
cdr3_nt: TGTGCCAGCAGCTCAGAGACTAGCGCGAAACCCTACGAGCAGTACTTC